One sample yielded the 26 T cell receptor beta chains listed below, sequenced in a study of regulatory and conventional T cells in RAG deficiency. TCRdb's copy holds only in-frame clones and misses some; the assay was immunoSEQ multiplex PCR. This repertoire shows some 30,000 clones, more than 90% found once; its top ten account for roughly 0.35%. Blood CD4+ CD25-low CD127-high conventional T cells supplied the genomic DNA template. This same sample was also part of a study on regulatory T cells. That investigation notes: The PCR used 52 TRBV and 13 TRBJ primers.

The sequenced material came from CD25- CD4+ T cells sorted from blood. All receptors derive from a human donor in good health.

The CDR3 spells CATSRAQGRYTGELFF. The DNA of the CDR3 is TGTGCCACCAGCAGAGCACAGGGGAGGTACACCGGGGAGCTGTTTTTT. V gene TRBV15 combines with J gene TRBJ2-2, with D possibly TRBD1 on 7 matching bases. CDR1 is LNHNV and CDR2 is YYDKDF in the germline V gene (reference sequence). This CDR3 comprises 16 residues. V was cut by 1 base and J by 3 bases, with 12 bases left in between.

The chain carries TRBV18 and TRBJ2-5, with TRBD2 matching 10 bases. The J segment lost 5 bases and the V segment lost 3 bases, leaving 9 bases of the junction unmatched. Germline-derived CDR1 and CDR2 are KGHSH and LQKENI. CDR3 length: 16 amino acids. The CDR3 reads CASSPSKLAGRETQYF. CDR3 in DNA: TGTGCCAGCTCACCCTCAAAACTAGCGGGGCGGGAGACCCAGTACTTC.

The V and J genes are TRBV2 and TRBJ2-2, with a possible D match to TRBD1 (6 bases). Per germline, CDR1 SNHLY and CDR2 FYNNEI. V lost 7 bases to trimming and J lost 5 bases, with 14 bases between them. CDR3 length: 14 residues. Written as DNA, the CDR3 is TGTGCCAGCATTAGGACAGTGACGACCGGGGAGCTGTTTTTT. It codes for CASIRTVTTGELFF.

The sample holds one count of this clone. This chain links TRBV9 with TRBJ2-5; 7 bases map to TRBD1. The CDR3 has 17 residues. Trimming cost V 0 bases and J 4 bases; bases outside gene matches: 12. From germline, CDR1 is SGDLS and CDR2 YYNGEE. This CDR3 reads CASSVGSLRTGVETQYF. Written as DNA, the CDR3 is TGTGCCAGCAGCGTAGGAAGTTTGAGAACAGGGGTAGAGACCCAGTACTTC.

This sequence joins TRBV7-2 and TRBJ2-7; no clear D. The V end was cut by 5 bases, the J end by 2 bases, with 10 bases between. Per the germline V gene, CDR1 is SGHTA and CDR2 is FQGNSA. The CDR3 runs to 13 residues. CDR3 protein: CASSQGDTYEQYF. Here the CDR3 DNA reads TGTGCCAGCAGCCAAGGTGACACCTACGAGCAGTACTTC.

This clone was recorded once. The rearrangement uses TRBV7-2 and TRBJ2-2; TRBD1 agrees at 7 bases. V gave up 5 bases and J gave up 0 bases; unmatched junction bases: 3. The CDR3 has 15 amino acids. Germline values: CDR1 SGHTA, CDR2 FQGNSA. This chain's CDR3 is CASSPQGPNTGELFF. CDR3 coding DNA: TGTGCCAGCAGCCCACAGGGGCCGAACACCGGGGAGCTGTTTTTT.

This chain connects TRBV21-1 to TRBJ2-7; the table gives TRBD2 as D, unverified against the DNA. TRBV21-1 corresponds to a pseudogene. The CDR3 is made up of 14 amino acids. The CDR3 DNA reads TGTGCCAGCAGCACTCGGACTAGCAGCTACGAGCAGTACTTC. Protein product: CASSTRTSSYEQYF.

The chain couples TRBV30 to TRBJ2-7; maybe TRBD1 (5 bases). The germline CDR1 and CDR2 sequences are GTSNPN and SVGIG (reference sequence). There are 15 residues in the CDR3. The V end was cut by 0 bases, the J end by 2 bases, with 14 bases between. In DNA, the CDR3 is TGTGCCTGGAGTGTACCGTCAGGGATGGCCTACGAGCAGTACTTC. It codes for CAWSVPSGMAYEQYF.

The chain is built from TRBV5-1 and TRBJ1-1; weak D call: TRBD1 (5 bases). The CDR3 has 14 residues. Germline-derived CDR1 and CDR2 are SGHRS and YFSETQ. The ends were cut back, 9 bases at V and 3 bases at J, with 18 bases in the middle. The chain's CDR3 is CATTPGDRDTEAFF. The CDR3 bases are TGCGCCACTACCCCGGGAGACAGAGACACTGAAGCTTTCTTT. Filled out from reference TRBV5-1 and TRBJ1-1, the complete variable domain reads KAGVTQTPRYLIKTRGQQVTLSCSPISGHRSVSWYQQTPGQGLQFLFEYFSETQRNKGNFPGRFSGRQFSNSRSEMNVSTLELGDSALYLCATTPGDRDTEAFFGQGTRLTVV.

The chain links TRBV6-5 to TRBJ2-5, with TRBD1 identical over 7 bases. This CDR3 is 14 amino acids long. Germline V lookup: CDR1 MNHEY, CDR2 SVGAGI. J was trimmed by 1 base and V by 8 bases; bases with no gene match: 7. This CDR3 is CASAKDRVQETQYF. The CDR3 DNA follows: TGTGCCAGCGCCAAAGACAGGGTCCAAGAGACCCAGTACTTC.

This chain joins TRBV30 and TRBJ1-5, with D uncertain. The germline V and J ends were trimmed by 0 bases and 5 bases, with 8 bases remaining between them. The length of the CDR3 is 13 residues. Germline V lookup: CDR1 GTSNPN, CDR2 SVGIG (reference sequence). CDR3 in amino acids: CAWSVDSDQPQHF. CDR3 coding DNA: TGTGCCTGGAGTGTAGATTCAGATCAGCCCCAGCATTTT.

J is TRBJ1-5 and V is TRBV12-5, with D unresolved. The germline CDR1 and CDR2 sequences are LGHNT and FRNRAP. Trimming shortened V by 7 bases and J by 5 bases, and 18 bases separated the two germline ends. This CDR3 comprises 15 residues. The CDR3 is CASAIELGEYQPQHF. The DNA of the CDR3 is TGTGCTAGTGCGATAGAACTGGGAGAGTATCAGCCCCAGCATTTT. The full variable domain, in which reference TRBV12-5 and TRBJ1-5 provide the parts outside the CDR3, is DARVTQTPRHKVTEMGQEVTMRCQPILGHNTVFWYRQTMMQGLELLAYFRNRAPLDDSGMPKDRFSAEMPDATLATLKIQPSEPRDSAVYFCASAIELGEYQPQHFGDGTRLSIL.

This chain links TRBV19 with TRBJ2-2, with 9 bases lining up with TRBD2. The ends lost 4 bases at V and 6 bases at J; junction bases unmatched: 6. The CDR3 runs 15 residues. CDR1 is LNHDA and CDR2 is SQIVND in the germline V gene (reference sequence). In nucleotides, the CDR3 is TGTGCCAGTAGTACTAGCGGGACAATAGCCGGGGAGCTGTTTTTT. Translated: CASSTSGTIAGELFF. Full variable domain (missing parts from reference TRBV19 and TRBJ2-2): DGGITQSPKYLFRKEGQNVTLSCEQNLNHDAMYWYRQDPGQGLRLIYYSQIVNDFQKGDIAEGYSVSREKKESFPLTVTSAQKNPTAFYLCASSTSGTIAGELFFGEGSRLTVL.

This chain connects TRBV7-8 to TRBJ2-7; 8 bases align to TRBD2. Germline V gene sequence: CDR1 SGHVS, CDR2 FQNEAQ. The CDR3 spans 16 residues. V lost 4 bases and J lost 7; bases outside the gene matches: 15. The CDR3 reads CASSSSLAGGRGEQYF. Written as DNA, the CDR3 is TGTGCCAGCAGCTCGAGTCTAGCGGGTGGCAGAGGGGAGCAGTACTTC.

The J gene is TRBJ2-5, the V gene TRBV29-1; D uncertain. The V gene's germline CDR1 is SQVTM and CDR2 ANQGSEA. The CDR3 is made up of 11 amino acids. The ends were cut back, 8 bases at V and 4 bases at J, with 11 bases in the middle. The DNA of the CDR3 is TGCAGCACTAAGGTTGGAGAGACCCAGTACTTC. Protein product: CSTKVGETQYF.

The rearrangement uses TRBV2 and TRBJ2-1; 11 nucleotides line up with TRBD2. The CDR3 totals 15 residues. CDR1 is SNHLY, CDR2 FYNNEI, per germline. Trimming took 7 bases from V and 5 from J; bases not matched to a gene: 7. This CDR3 reads CASTPGLADNNEQFF. The CDR3 DNA sequence: TGTGCCAGCACCCCGGGACTAGCGGATAACAATGAGCAGTTCTTC.

The chain has TRBV20-1 and TRBJ2-2; a possible D gene is TRBD1 (5 bases). V lost 6 bases to trimming and J lost 4 bases, with 6 bases between them. This CDR3 is 11 amino acids long. The germline V gene has CDR1 DFQATT and CDR2 SNEGSKA (reference sequence). The CDR3: CSAGVTGELFF. The CDR3 bases are TGCAGTGCAGGGGTCACCGGGGAGCTGTTTTTT.

The genes are TRBV5-1 and TRBJ2-6; 7 nucleotides agree with TRBD1. CDR1 SGHRS and CDR2 YFSETQ come from the germline V gene. With V trimmed by 5 bases and J by 2 bases, 13 bases remained unmatched. CDR3 length: 18 residues. The CDR3 DNA sequence: TGCGCCAGCAGGCGAAACCGGGACAGTAAAACTGGGGCCAACGTCCTGACTTTC. Amino acid sequence: CASRRNRDSKTGANVLTF. Filled out from reference TRBV5-1 and TRBJ2-6, the complete variable domain reads KAGVTQTPRYLIKTRGQQVTLSCSPISGHRSVSWYQQTPGQGLQFLFEYFSETQRNKGNFPGRFSGRQFSNSRSEMNVSTLELGDSALYLCASRRNRDSKTGANVLTFGAGSRLTVL.

The table lists this clone with a count of one. The chain combines TRBV9 with TRBJ2-3, with D unresolved. CDR3 length: 12 residues. Germline CDR1 reads SGDLS; CDR2 reads YYNGEE. V was pared by 4 bases and J by 2 bases, with 5 bases between. The DNA for the CDR3 is TGTGCCAGCAGCCCCTCCACAGATACGCAGTATTTT. It yields the protein CASSPSTDTQYF.

This CDR3 is CSVYRDYGYTF. The DNA for the CDR3 is TGCAGCGTTTACAGGGACTATGGCTACACCTTC. The chain joins TRBV29-1 to TRBJ1-2; the D gene is possibly TRBD1 (6 bases). In germline, CDR1 is SQVTM, CDR2 ANQGSEA. Between the trimmed V and J ends, which lost 5 bases and 3 bases, there was a span of 7 bases. CDR3 size: 11 residues. The full variable domain, its missing parts supplied by reference TRBV29-1 and TRBJ1-2, is SAVISQKPSRDICQRGTSLTIQCQVDSQVTMMFWYRQQPGQSLTLIATANQGSEATYESGFVIDKFPISRPNLTFSTLTVSNMSPEDSSIYLCSVYRDYGYTFGSGTRLTVV.

V gene TRBV9 combines with J gene TRBJ2-5; 8 positions match TRBD2. The CDR3 runs 15 residues. The trim removed 0 bases at V and 4 bases at J, leaving 5 bases unmatched. CDR1 and CDR2 (germline): SGDLS, YYNGEE. CDR3 in amino acids: CASSVAGGQGETQYF. The DNA of the CDR3 is TGTGCCAGCAGCGTAGCGGGAGGGCAAGGAGAGACCCAGTACTTC.

A single count supports this clone. The chain uses TRBV10-3 and TRBJ2-1; 8 bases fit TRBD1. The CDR3 runs to 14 residues. Trimming took 2 bases from V and 8 from J; bases not matched to a gene: 5. Germline assignment: CDR1 ENHRY and CDR2 SYGVKD. Here the CDR3 reads CAISEQGQAYEQFF. The CDR3 region has the DNA TGTGCCATCAGTGAGCAGGGACAGGCTTATGAGCAGTTCTTC.

The chain links TRBV5-1 to TRBJ2-1; weak D call: TRBD2 (6 bases). The V gene's germline CDR1 is SGHRS and CDR2 YFSETQ. V was cut by 7 bases and J by 7 bases, with 21 bases left in between. CDR3 length equals 15 residues. This CDR3 reads CASSGIAGNMNEQFF. For the CDR3, the DNA is TGCGCCAGCTCGGGTATCGCGGGGAACATGAATGAGCAGTTCTTC.

The chain couples TRBV5-1 to TRBJ2-5; D remains unclear. Trimming removed 0 bases from V and 4 bases from J, with 4 bases in between. The CDR3 loop spans 12 amino acids. CDR1 is SGHRS, CDR2 YFSETQ, per germline. The CDR3 is CASSLAVETQYF. Written as DNA, the CDR3 is TGCGCCAGCAGCTTGGCGGTAGAGACCCAGTACTTC.

This rearrangement joins TRBV28 to TRBJ1-2; tentatively, D is TRBD1 (5 bases). Germline V CDR1 and CDR2: MDHEN, SYDVKM. This CDR3 has 15 residues. Trimming stripped 6 bases from V and 2 bases from J, with 16 bases between. The CDR3 sequence: CASSLGGPRNYGYTF. The CDR3 nucleotides read TGTGCCAGCAGCCTCGGGGGACCCAGGAACTATGGCTACACCTTC.

The chain combines TRBV9 with TRBJ2-7; 7 bases align to TRBD1. The V segment lost 3 bases and the J segment 2 bases; nucleotides outside the gene matches: 8. This CDR3 has 15 residues. Germline CDR1 reads SGDLS; CDR2 reads YYNGEE. This chain's CDR3 is CASSARQGKPYEQYF. DNA for the CDR3: TGTGCCAGCAGCGCAAGACAGGGCAAACCCTACGAGCAGTACTTC.